Each of the 31 T cell receptor beta chains below was sequenced from the same sample in a study of blood T cell repertoires in COVID-19. This table comes from immunoSEQ multiplex PCR, and its TCRdb copy is limited to in-frame clones, with some not included. Seen here are under 200,000 clones, approximately 88% observed once, and the top ten hold around 13%. What was sequenced was PBMCs or T cells enriched from blood (not recorded which). The receptor set was obtained from a woman aged 55-70 years who had recovered from COVID-19.

V usage is TRBV2 and J usage is TRBJ2-3; TRBD1 matches at 7 bases. The trim removed 6 bases at V and 7 bases at J, leaving 7 bases unmatched. The germline V gene encodes CDR1 SNHLY and CDR2 FYNNEI. The length of the CDR3 is 13 residues. This chain's CDR3 is CASRGDSLYTQYF. CDR3 coding DNA: TGTGCCAGCAGGGGGGACAGTCTTTATACGCAGTATTTT.

V usage is TRBV6-1 and J usage is TRBJ2-1; D unclear. Germline CDR1 reads MNHNS; CDR2 reads SASEGT. This CDR3 has 15 amino acids. Between the trimmed V and J ends, which lost 3 bases and 3 bases, there was a span of 12 bases. The CDR3: CASSEGSFNYNEQFF. In DNA form, the CDR3 reads TGTGCCAGCAGTGAGGGTAGCTTTAACTACAATGAGCAGTTCTTC.

The chain joins TRBV3-1 (or the pseudogene TRBV3-2) to TRBJ1-2; tentatively, D is TRBD1 (6 bases). This CDR3 is built from 16 residues. V lost 5 bases and J lost 3, with 19 bases in between. Per the germline V gene, CDR1 is LGHDT and CDR2 is YNNKEL (reference sequence). Written as DNA, the CDR3 is TGTGCCAGCAGCTATTTGACGGGGGGCGCGGACTATGGCTACACCTTC. It specifies CASSYLTGGADYGYTF.

The gene calls are TRBV28 and TRBJ2-7, with 7 bases fitting TRBD1. After removal of 8 bases from V and 3 bases from J, the junction contained 7 bases not matched to a gene. The CDR3 is 13 amino acids. Germline V gives CDR1 MDHEN, CDR2 SYDVKM. The CDR3 DNA reads as TGTGCCAGCCAAAGGACAGGCCTCTACGAGCAGTACTTC. It is translated as CASQRTGLYEQYF.

The chain combines TRBV9 with TRBJ1-1, with D possibly being TRBD1 (6 bases). V was pared by 1 base and J by 8 bases, with 15 bases between. This CDR3 is built from 14 residues. CDR1 and CDR2 from the germline V gene are SGDLS and YYNGEE. CDR3 nucleotides: TGTGCCAGCAGCGTAAGTGATATACAGGGCGAAGCTTTCTTT. Amino acids: CASSVSDIQGEAFF.

V gene TRBV28 combines with J gene TRBJ1-5; D is unresolved. Germline values: CDR1 MDHEN, CDR2 SYDVKM. V lost 6 bases and J lost 3, with 9 bases in between. The CDR3 covers 13 residues. The CDR3 reads CASRVENNQPQHF. The CDR3 bases are TGTGCCAGCAGAGTAGAGAACAATCAGCCCCAGCATTTT.

The chain recombines TRBV27 with TRBJ2-1; D is undetermined. Trimming shortened V by 6 bases and J by 0 bases, and 6 bases separated the two germline ends. Germline CDR1 MNHEY, CDR2 SMNVEV (reference sequence). CDR3 length: 13 amino acids. CDR3 region: CASRRSSYNEQFF. The CDR3 DNA is TGTGCCAGCAGGAGGAGCTCCTACAATGAGCAGTTCTTC.

The J gene is TRBJ1-6, the V gene TRBV18; the D gene is possibly TRBD1 (6 bases). The length of the CDR3 is 17 residues. Germline V gene sequence: CDR1 KGHSH, CDR2 LQKENI. The ends were cut back, 1 base at V and 0 bases at J, with 10 bases in the middle. The CDR3 region has the DNA TGTGCCAGCTCACCACTTACAGGGAGCTCCTATAATTCACCCCTCCACTTT. Its protein is CASSPLTGSSYNSPLHF.

This rearrangement joins TRBV5-4 to TRBJ2-7; 12 bases agree with TRBD1. CDR3 size: 15 residues. With 4 bases clipped from V and 5 bases from J, the junction kept 7 bases outside the gene matches. Germline V lookup: CDR1 SGHNT, CDR2 YYREEE (reference sequence). As DNA, the CDR3 is TGTGCCAGCAGCCGGGGGGGACAGGGGGCGGACGAGCAGTACTTC. This codes for CASSRGGQGADEQYF.

The rearrangement joins TRBV19 to TRBJ2-7; no reliable D call. The germline V gene has CDR1 LNHDA and CDR2 SQIVND (reference sequence). This CDR3 contains 15 residues. V was cut by 8 bases and J by 3 bases, with 20 bases left in between. CDR3 loop: CASARAAYPYYEQYF. The DNA of the CDR3 is TGTGCCAGTGCACGCGCGGCATACCCCTACTACGAGCAGTACTTC.

This chain links TRBV28 with TRBJ1-5, with TRBD1 identical over 9 bases. The germline V gene encodes CDR1 MDHEN and CDR2 SYDVKM. V lost 4 bases, J lost 7 bases, and 8 bases stayed unmatched. The CDR3 consists of 15 residues. CDR3 coding DNA: TGTGCCAGCAGTTCCGGGACAGGGAAGACGCAGCCCCAGCATTTT. This translates into CASSSGTGKTQPQHF. The entire variable domain, with the rest obtained from reference TRBV28 and TRBJ1-5, is as follows: DVKVTQSSRYLVKRTGEKVFLECVQDMDHENMFWYRQDPGLGLRLIYFSYDVKMKEKGDIPEGYSVSREKKERFSLILESASTNQTSMYLCASSSGTGKTQPQHFGDGTRLSIL.

A few counts support this clone. The chain has TRBV14 and TRBJ1-2; TRBD1 matches 7 bases. CDR3 length: 14 amino acids. V was pared by 6 bases and J by 4 bases, with 8 bases of the junction left unmatched. The germline gives CDR1 SGHDN, CDR2 FVKESK. CDR3 loop: CASSPGQNLYGYTF. The CDR3 DNA reads TGTGCCAGCAGTCCGGGACAGAACCTCTATGGCTACACCTTC.

The gene calls are TRBV11-3 and TRBJ2-3; D is uncertain. V was pared by 4 bases and J by 4 bases, with 9 bases between. The CDR3 runs 13 residues. CDR1 and CDR2 from the germline V gene are SGHNT and YENEEA. The CDR3 nucleotides read TGTGCCAGCAGCTCCCCTACCGCAGATACGCAGTATTTT. It encodes CASSSPTADTQYF.

Comment on this clone: The same CDR3 also results from other DNA sequences found in this sample. The CDR3 spells CASSLGQGADTQYF. CDR3 sequence (DNA): TGCGCCAGCAGCCTGGGACAGGGGGCAGATACGCAGTATTTT. The genes are TRBV5-1 and TRBJ2-3; TRBD1 agrees at 11 bases. The CDR3 is 14 amino acids. V dropped 4 bases and J dropped 4; count of bases not matched to a gene: 2. Germline lookup yields CDR1 SGHRS and CDR2 YFSETQ.

V and J are TRBV29-1 and TRBJ1-1; 8 nucleotides agree with TRBD1. V gave up 6 bases and J gave up 4 bases; unmatched junction bases: 4. This CDR3 comprises 12 residues. The germline V gene has CDR1 SQVTM and CDR2 ANQGSEA. The DNA of the CDR3 is TGCAGCGTGCGTACAGGGGGCACTGAAGCTTTCTTT. Protein sequence: CSVRTGGTEAFF.

This rearrangement joins TRBV5-1 to TRBJ2-7, with TRBD1 matching 9 bases. Germline lookup yields CDR1 SGHRS and CDR2 YFSETQ. The CDR3 contains 15 residues. V lost 5 bases, J lost 2 bases, and 8 bases stayed unmatched. In nucleotides, the CDR3 is TGCGCCAGCAGTTTCCGGGACAGGGCCACCTACGAGCAGTACTTC. Its protein is CASSFRDRATYEQYF.

In this sample, this clone turned up many times. The V call is TRBV27, the J call TRBJ2-2, with D possibly TRBD1 on 5 matching bases. The CDR3 extends over 17 amino acids. CDR1 and CDR2 from the germline V gene are MNHEY and SMNVEV (reference sequence). Deletions cut 2 bases from V and 0 bases from J, with 13 bases between. The CDR3 protein is CASSLIPAGSNTGELFF. The CDR3 nucleotides are TGTGCCAGCAGTTTAATCCCCGCAGGGTCGAACACCGGGGAGCTGTTTTTT.

This chain connects TRBV12-3 or TRBV12-4 to TRBJ1-2, with 9 bases aligning to TRBD1. CDR3 length: 13 amino acids. V shed 6 bases and J 8 bases; nucleotides not matched to a gene: 7. CDR3 sequence (DNA): TGTGCCAGCAGGACAGGGGGTAGGATAGGCTACACCTTC. Protein product: CASRTGGRIGYTF.

The sample holds one count of this clone. The chain couples TRBV29-1 to TRBJ2-2; 8 bases map to TRBD1. The CDR3 is made up of 14 amino acids. Germline values: CDR1 SQVTM, CDR2 ANQGSEA. The V gene end was trimmed by 5 bases and the J gene end by 6 bases; junction bases not matched to a gene: 8. In DNA, the CDR3 is TGCAGCGTTCTGGGACAGGTTGGGTCCGGGGAGCTGTTTTTT. This encodes CSVLGQVGSGELFF.

CDR3 in amino acids: CASSNPGGPYNEQFF. Here the CDR3 DNA reads TGCGCCAGCAGCAACCCGGGGGGGCCTTACAATGAGCAGTTCTTC. The rearrangement uses TRBV5-1 and TRBJ2-1; TRBD2 matches 8 bases. Germline lookup yields CDR1 SGHRS and CDR2 YFSETQ. The CDR3 covers 15 residues. V gave up 4 bases and J gave up 4 bases; unmatched junction bases: 7.

J is TRBJ2-7 and V is TRBV18, with 9 bases identical to TRBD1. Per germline, CDR1 KGHSH and CDR2 LQKENI. CDR3 length equals 15 residues. Trimming cost V 3 bases and J 7 bases; bases outside gene matches: 10. The CDR3 sequence is CASSPGQGLGREQYF. The DNA of the CDR3 is TGTGCCAGCTCACCGGGACAGGGCCTAGGGCGAGAGCAGTACTTC.

J is TRBJ2-1 and V is TRBV7-3, with 9 nucleotides matching TRBD2. Trimming took 1 base from V and 3 from J; bases not matched to a gene: 4. The CDR3 runs to 16 residues. The germline V gene encodes CDR1 SGHTA and CDR2 FQGTGA. CDR3 loop: CASSLNAGGNYNEQFF. As DNA, the CDR3 is TGTGCCAGCAGCTTAAACGCGGGAGGGAACTACAATGAGCAGTTCTTC.

The chain links TRBV27 to TRBJ2-1; D perhaps matches TRBD2 (6 bases). The CDR3 contains 13 residues. With 4 bases removed from V and 7 bases from J, the gap between germline ends came to 11 bases. In germline, CDR1 is MNHEY, CDR2 SMNVEV (reference sequence). Here the CDR3 reads CASSYGGSNEQFF. The DNA for the CDR3 is TGTGCCAGCAGTTACGGGGGTTCAAATGAGCAGTTCTTC.

This chain uses TRBV30 with TRBJ1-2; 8 bases are a match to TRBD1. The CDR3 extends over 13 amino acids. The germline V gene encodes CDR1 GTSNPN and CDR2 SVGIG (reference sequence). Trimming removed 5 bases from V and 5 bases from J; junction bases left unmatched: 7. CDR3 sequence (DNA): TGTGCCTGGGGAGCAGGGGGCTTTTATGGCTACACCTTC. Translating gives CAWGAGGFYGYTF.

V and J are TRBV15 and TRBJ1-4; 7 bases agree with TRBD1. Germline lookup yields CDR1 LNHNV and CDR2 YYDKDF (reference sequence). The V and J ends lost 4 bases and 4 bases, in that order; junction bases with no gene match: 6. The CDR3 extends over 15 amino acids. CDR3: CATSTDRAYNEKLFF. The CDR3 bases are TGTGCCACCAGCACAGACAGGGCTTATAATGAAAAACTGTTTTTT. The whole variable domain, filled in from reference TRBV15 and TRBJ1-4, reads DAMVIQNPRYQVTQFGKPVTLSCSQTLNHNVMYWYQQKSSQAPKLLFHYYDKDFNNEADTPDNFQSRRPNTSFCFLDIRSPGLGDTAMYLCATSTDRAYNEKLFFGSGTQLSVL.

The V and J genes are TRBV5-4 and TRBJ1-6; 7 nucleotides line up with TRBD1. V trimming: 0 bases; J trimming: 9 bases; junction bases outside the gene matches: 6. The CDR3 has 15 residues. From germline, CDR1 is SGHNT and CDR2 YYREEE (reference sequence). CDR3 DNA sequence: TGTGCCAGCAGCTTGGACAGGGGTGTAAGTTCACCCCTCCACTTT. Its translation is CASSLDRGVSSPLHF.

The chain joins TRBV29-1 to TRBJ1-2; 7 positions match TRBD1. Germline-derived CDR1 and CDR2 are SQVTM and ANQGSEA. V lost 7 bases to trimming and J lost 4 bases; unmatched junction nucleotides: 6. The CDR3 sequence is 12 residues long. Written as DNA, the CDR3 is TGCAGCGCAGGTGGGACAGCCTATGGCTACACCTTC. Amino acids: CSAGGTAYGYTF.

The V and J genes are TRBV6-1 and TRBJ2-7; D is perhaps TRBD2 (6 bases). This CDR3 region has 16 residues. The germline V and J ends were trimmed by 4 bases and 0 bases, with 16 bases remaining between them. Germline loops: CDR1 MNHNS, CDR2 SASEGT. The CDR3 DNA follows: TGTGCCAGCAGTGTCTGGCGGGGCAGAAGCTCCTACGAGCAGTACTTC. Its protein product is CASSVWRGRSSYEQYF.

The rearrangement links TRBV9 to TRBJ2-2; 7 positions agree with TRBD1. With V trimmed by 4 bases and J by 6 bases, 9 bases remained unmatched. The CDR3 is made up of 15 amino acids. Germline V gene data show CDR1 as SGDLS and CDR2 as YYNGEE. The CDR3 spells CASSTKDRPPGELFF. DNA of the CDR3: TGTGCCAGCAGCACAAAGGACAGGCCCCCCGGGGAGCTGTTTTTT. The variable domain in full, with the rest retrieved from reference TRBV9 and TRBJ2-2, is DSGVTQTPKHLITATGQRVTLRCSPRSGDLSVYWYQQSLDQGLQFLIQYYNGEERAKGNILERFSAQQFPDLHSELNLSSLELGDSALYFCASSTKDRPPGELFFGEGSRLTVL.

V and J are TRBV5-1 and TRBJ1-1; 7 nucleotides match TRBD1. The CDR3 length is 12 residues. Germline CDR1 reads SGHRS; CDR2 reads YFSETQ. The V and J ends lost 3 bases and 9 bases, in that order; junction bases with no gene match: 5. The CDR3 spells CASSWQGVQAFF. As DNA, the CDR3 is TGCGCCAGCAGCTGGCAGGGGGTACAAGCTTTCTTT.

The rearrangement uses TRBV2 and TRBJ2-7, with D unresolved. The V and J ends lost 2 bases and 2 bases respectively, with 4 bases between them. The CDR3 contains 12 residues. Per the germline V gene, CDR1 is SNHLY and CDR2 is FYNNEI. DNA of the CDR3: TGTGCCAGCAGTGAATCTCCCTACGAGCAGTACTTC. Its protein is CASSESPYEQYF.